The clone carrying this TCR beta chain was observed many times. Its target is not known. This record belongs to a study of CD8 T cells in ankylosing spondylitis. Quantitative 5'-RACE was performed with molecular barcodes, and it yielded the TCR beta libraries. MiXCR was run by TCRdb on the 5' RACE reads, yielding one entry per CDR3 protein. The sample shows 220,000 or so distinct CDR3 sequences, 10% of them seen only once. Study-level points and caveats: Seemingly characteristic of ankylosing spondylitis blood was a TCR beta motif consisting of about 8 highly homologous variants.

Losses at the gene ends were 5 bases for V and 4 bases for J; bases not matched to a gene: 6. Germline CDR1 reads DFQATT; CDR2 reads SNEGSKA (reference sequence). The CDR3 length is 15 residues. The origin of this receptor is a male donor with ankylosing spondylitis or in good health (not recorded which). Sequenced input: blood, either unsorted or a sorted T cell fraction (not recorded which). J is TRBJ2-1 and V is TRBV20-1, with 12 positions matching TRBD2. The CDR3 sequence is CSAGRTSGVYNEQFF. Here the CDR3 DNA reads TGCAGTGCTGGGCGGACTAGCGGGGTTTACAATGAGCAGTTCTTC.